This T cell receptor beta chain is from a study of CD8+ T cells in alopecia areata. Between the trimmed V and J ends, which lost 0 bases and 3 bases, there was a span of 17 bases. The CDR3 sequence is 17 residues long. This clone was seen a handful of times. Its target is not known. It was cDNA, reverse transcribed from extracted RNA, that served as the sequencing template. Profiling relied on immunoSEQ multiplex PCR, and the TCRdb table lists in-frame clones only, not all of them. The data show over 150,000 clones, over 45% seen once. Study-wide points: Scalp sample data also include resident alphabeta T cells from normal skin.

This sample's treatment: oral pan-JAK inhibitor, 5-10 mg twice daily. This clonotype was sampled from a human donor with alopecia areata. The rearrangement joins TRBV23-1 to TRBJ2-5; weak D call: TRBD2 (6 bases). TRBV23-1 belongs to the ORF category, with a function that is uncertain. Sequenced here: CD4+ T cells sorted from blood, sampled at week 24, from a patient treated with tofacitinib. The CDR3 DNA is TGCGCCAGCAGTCAATCTCGCCGGGCGGGGCTAGAAGAGACCCAGTACTTC. Translating gives CASSQSRRAGLEETQYF.